Listed below are T cell receptor beta chains from one sample, sequenced in a study of PD-1 blockade in mismatch repair-deficient tumors. Data came from immunoSEQ multiplex PCR; TCRdb stores just in-frame clones and leaves some out. The repertoire holds 60,000 to 70,000 clones, with roughly 88% as singletons. The sample was peripheral blood, taken 52 weeks after starting pembrolizumab. The receptor set was obtained from an adult with mismatch repair-deficient cancer. Each CDR3 is given with its conserved first and last residue. A D gene is named only where the DNA matches it firmly. A clone size is listed for some rows: how often the clone was seen (once, few, many), or a class if it is expanded.

CDR3: CASSLSEDGYEQYF
DNA: TGTGCCAGCAGTTTATCGGAGGACGGATACGAGCAGTACTTC
D: .
size: .
V: TRBV28
J: TRBJ2-7

CDR3: CALRLGYEQYF
DNA: TGTGCCTTGCGGTTGGGTTACGAGCAGTACTTC
D: .
size: .
V: TRBV30
J: TRBJ2-7

CDR3: CASSWGNSYEQYF
DNA: TGTGCCAGCAGTTGGGGGAACTCCTACGAGCAGTACTTC
D: .
size: .
V: TRBV27
J: TRBJ2-7

CDR3: CASSVGYNEQFF
DNA: TGTGCCAGCAGTGTGGGTTACAATGAGCAGTTCTTC
D: .
size: .
V: TRBV6-1
J: TRBJ2-1

CDR3: CASSEHPGTGGNYGYTF
DNA: TGTGCCAGCAGCGAACACCCCGGGACAGGGGGAAACTATGGCTACACCTTC
D: TRBD1
size: .
V: TRBV9
J: TRBJ1-2

CDR3: CASSSAGTSPLVTYEQYF
DNA: TGTGCCAGCAGCTCCGCCGGGACTAGCCCTCTCGTAACCTACGAGCAGTACTTC
D: TRBD2
size: .
V: TRBV7-9
J: TRBJ2-7

CDR3: CASSFLPAVEAFF
DNA: TGTGCCAGCAGTTTTCTCCCGGCCGTTGAAGCTTTCTTT
D: .
size: .
V: TRBV27
J: TRBJ1-1

CDR3: CASSRDPQGADEKLFF
DNA: TGTGCCAGCAGCCGAGACCCGCAGGGGGCAGATGAAAAACTGTTTTTT
D: TRBD1
size: .
V: TRBV4-2
J: TRBJ1-4

CDR3: CASSLVDDEQFF
DNA: TGTGCCAGCAGTTTAGTAGATGATGAGCAGTTCTTC
D: .
size: .
V: TRBV28
J: TRBJ2-1

CDR3: CASSVGGTDTQYF
DNA: TGTGCCAGCAGCGTAGGGGGGACAGATACGCAGTATTTT
D: .
size: .
V: TRBV9
J: TRBJ2-3

CDR3: CASSAGLNTEAFF
DNA: TGCGCCAGCAGCGCAGGTCTGAACACTGAAGCTTTCTTT
D: .
size: .
V: TRBV5-1
J: TRBJ1-1

CDR3: CASSVREWGGIPYEQYF
DNA: TGTGCCAGCAGCGTAAGAGAGTGGGGAGGGATCCCCTACGAGCAGTACTTC
D: TRBD2
size: .
V: TRBV9
J: TRBJ2-7

CDR3: CASSFALNRGFDEQFF
DNA: TGTGCCAGCAGCTTTGCTTTGAACAGGGGATTCGATGAGCAGTTCTTC
D: .
size: .
V: TRBV12-1
J: TRBJ2-1

CDR3: CASGLAGALCTGELFF
DNA: TGTGCCAGCGGCCTAGCGGGAGCTTTGTGCACCGGGGAGCTGTTTTTT
D: TRBD2
size: once
V: TRBV11-3
J: TRBJ2-2

CDR3: CASMGQGDYEQYF
DNA: TGTGCCAGCATGGGTCAGGGAGATTACGAGCAGTACTTC
D: .
size: .
V: TRBV11-1
J: TRBJ2-7

CDR3: CASSARTEVSYEQYF
DNA: TGTGCCAGCAGTGCACGGACAGAGGTTTCCTACGAGCAGTACTTC
D: .
size: .
V: TRBV2
J: TRBJ2-7

CDR3: CASSLGRNEQFF
DNA: TGTGCCAGCAGCTTGGGACGGAATGAGCAGTTCTTC
D: .
size: once
V: TRBV5-5
J: TRBJ2-1

CDR3: CASSSPPGLAGTYEQYF
DNA: TGTGCCAGCAGTTCACCTCCGGGACTAGCGGGAACCTACGAGCAGTACTTC
D: TRBD2
size: once
V: TRBV27
J: TRBJ2-7

CDR3: CASMRDSRTDTQYF
DNA: TGTGCCAGCATGAGGGACAGCCGCACAGATACGCAGTATTTT
D: TRBD1
size: .
V: TRBV2
J: TRBJ2-3

CDR3: CASSMAGTGDFYNEQFF
DNA: TGTGCCAGTAGTATGGCCGGGACAGGGGACTTCTACAATGAGCAGTTCTTC
D: TRBD1
size: .
V: TRBV19
J: TRBJ2-1

CDR3: CASSLGVYEQYF
DNA: TGTGCCAGCAGCCTAGGGGTCTACGAGCAGTACTTC
D: .
size: .
V: TRBV6-1
J: TRBJ2-7

CDR3: CATSWAGGPDTQYF
DNA: TGTGCCACCAGTTGGGCGGGAGGGCCAGATACGCAGTATTTT
D: TRBD2
size: .
V: TRBV15
J: TRBJ2-3

CDR3: CASSESARSNEKLFF
DNA: TGTGCCAGCAGTGAATCGGCGAGGAGCAATGAAAAACTGTTTTTT
D: .
size: .
V: TRBV25-1
J: TRBJ1-4

CDR3: CASSRKTSGLTDTQYF
DNA: TGTGCCAGCAGCAGGAAGACTAGCGGACTCACAGATACGCAGTATTTT
D: TRBD2
size: .
V: TRBV11-3
J: TRBJ2-3

CDR3: CASSLNTGELFF
DNA: TGCGCCAGCAGCTTGAACACCGGGGAGCTGTTTTTT
D: .
size: .
V: TRBV5-1
J: TRBJ2-2

CDR3: CSVRGDNREAGYTF
DNA: TGCAGCGTGAGGGGGGACAACCGGGAGGCGGGCTACACCTTC
D: .
size: .
V: TRBV29-1
J: TRBJ1-2

CDR3: CASSEGVGADTQYF
DNA: TGTGCCAGCAGTGAAGGGGTAGGCGCAGATACGCAGTATTTT
D: .
size: .
V: TRBV6-1
J: TRBJ2-3

CDR3: CASRGTGETQYF
DNA: TGTGCCAGCAGAGGGACAGGAGAGACCCAGTACTTC
D: TRBD1
size: .
V: TRBV6-1
J: TRBJ2-5

CDR3: CASSKNSNQPQHF
DNA: TGCGCCAGCAGTAAAAATAGCAATCAGCCCCAGCATTTT
D: .
size: .
V: TRBV10-2
J: TRBJ1-5

CDR3: CASSYRVDTEAFF
DNA: TGTGCCAGCAGCTACAGGGTGGACACTGAAGCTTTCTTT
D: .
size: .
V: TRBV13
J: TRBJ1-1

CDR3: CASTHDRDSTGELFF
DNA: TGCGCCAGCACCCACGACCGGGACAGCACCGGGGAGCTGTTTTTT
D: TRBD1
size: once
V: TRBV5-1
J: TRBJ2-2

CDR3: CASSPGGYEQYF
DNA: TGCGCCAGCAGTCCGGGAGGCTACGAGCAGTACTTC
D: TRBD2
size: .
V: TRBV5-1
J: TRBJ2-7

CDR3: CASSLWGSPETQYF
DNA: TGTGCCAGCAGCTTGTGGGGGAGTCCAGAGACCCAGTACTTC
D: .
size: .
V: TRBV5-4
J: TRBJ2-5

CDR3: CSVVWGNGYTF
DNA: TGCAGCGTTGTATGGGGGAATGGCTACACCTTC
D: .
size: few
V: TRBV29-1
J: TRBJ1-2

CDR3: CASTETGRNEKLFF
DNA: TGTGCCAGCACCGAGACAGGGAGGAACGAAAAACTGTTTTTT
D: TRBD1
size: .
V: TRBV7-9
J: TRBJ1-4

CDR3: CASSHQDRGLAEAFF
DNA: TGTGCCAGCAGCCATCAGGACAGGGGTCTGGCTGAAGCTTTCTTT
D: TRBD1
size: .
V: TRBV7-9
J: TRBJ1-1

CDR3: CASSPGLAGSEQYF
DNA: TGCGCCAGCAGCCCGGGACTAGCGGGAAGCGAGCAGTACTTC
D: TRBD2
size: .
V: TRBV10-2
J: TRBJ2-7

CDR3: CASGTGLVQETQYF
DNA: TGTGCCAGCGGGACTGGACTAGTCCAAGAGACCCAGTACTTC
D: TRBD2
size: .
V: TRBV11-2
J: TRBJ2-5

CDR3: CSARREGLLFF
DNA: TGCAGTGCCCGGCGGGAGGGGTTGCTGTTTTTT
D: TRBD2
size: .
V: TRBV30
J: TRBJ2-2

CDR3: CASKSTGNEAFF
DNA: TGTGCCAGCAAGAGTACTGGTAATGAAGCTTTCTTT
D: .
size: .
V: TRBV6-1
J: TRBJ1-1

CDR3: CASSLGVGLRNTGELFF
DNA: TGTGCCAGCAGCTTAGGGGTGGGACTGCGGAACACCGGGGAGCTGTTTTTT
D: .
size: .
V: TRBV11-2
J: TRBJ2-2

CDR3: CASSLAGGVANTGELFF
DNA: TGTGCCAGCAGCTTAGCCGGGGGGGTCGCGAACACCGGGGAGCTGTTTTTT
D: TRBD2
size: .
V: TRBV11-1
J: TRBJ2-2

CDR3: CASSPGTRGYNEQFF
DNA: TGTGCCAGTAGTCCCGGGACAAGAGGCTACAATGAGCAGTTCTTC
D: .
size: .
V: TRBV19
J: TRBJ2-1

CDR3: CASSPLGAEAFF
DNA: TGTGCCAGCAGCCCTCTTGGGGCTGAGGCTTTCTTT
D: .
size: .
V: TRBV7-9
J: TRBJ1-1

CDR3: CASSQDFGRPQHF
DNA: TGTGCCAGCAGCCAAGATTTTGGACGGCCCCAGCATTTT
D: .
size: .
V: TRBV7-3
J: TRBJ1-5

CDR3: CASSLDSSQQYF
DNA: TGCGCCAGCAGCCTGGACAGCTCCCAGCAGTACTTC
D: .
size: .
V: TRBV5-1
J: TRBJ2-7

CDR3: CASSEFPHQPQHF
DNA: TGTGCCAGCAGCGAATTCCCTCATCAGCCCCAGCATTTT
D: .
size: .
V: TRBV2
J: TRBJ1-5

CDR3: CASSLGGPQVNTIYF
DNA: TGTGCCAGCAGCTTAGGGGGTCCCCAAGTGAACACCATATATTTT
D: .
size: .
V: TRBV7-2
J: TRBJ1-3

CDR3: CASSAITGGGETQYF
DNA: TGTGCCAGCAGCGCAATTACAGGGGGCGGAGAGACCCAGTACTTC
D: TRBD1
size: .
V: TRBV7-6
J: TRBJ2-5